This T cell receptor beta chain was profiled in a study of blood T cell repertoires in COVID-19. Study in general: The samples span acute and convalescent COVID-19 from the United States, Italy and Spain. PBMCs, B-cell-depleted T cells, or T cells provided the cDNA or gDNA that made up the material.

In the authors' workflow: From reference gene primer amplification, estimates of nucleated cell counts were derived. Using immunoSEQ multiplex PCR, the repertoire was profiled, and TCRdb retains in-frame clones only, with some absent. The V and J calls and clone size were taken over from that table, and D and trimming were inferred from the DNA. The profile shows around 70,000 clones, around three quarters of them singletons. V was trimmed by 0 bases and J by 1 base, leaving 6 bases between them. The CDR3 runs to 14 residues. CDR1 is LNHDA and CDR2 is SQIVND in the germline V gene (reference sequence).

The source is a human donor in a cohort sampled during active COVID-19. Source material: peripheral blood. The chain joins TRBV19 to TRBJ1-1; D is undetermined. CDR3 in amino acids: CASSIDPGNTEAFF. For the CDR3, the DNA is TGTGCCAGTAGTATAGATCCGGGGAACACTGAAGCTTTCTTT. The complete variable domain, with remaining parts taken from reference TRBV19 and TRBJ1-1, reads DGGITQSPKYLFRKEGQNVTLSCEQNLNHDAMYWYRQDPGQGLRLIYYSQIVNDFQKGDIAEGYSVSREKKESFPLTVTSAQKNPTAFYLCASSIDPGNTEAFFGQGTRLTVV.